This T cell receptor beta chain was identified in a study of CD8 T cells in ankylosing spondylitis. Trimming took 1 base from V and 7 from J; bases not matched to a gene: 5. The CDR3 runs to 15 residues. Germline CDR1 and CDR2: SGHAT and FQNNGV. Overall study results and limits: Significant enrichment of disease-linked clones was reported in matched ankylosing spondylitis synovial fluid. Past studies reported some motif variants in reactive arthritis synovial fluid and blood. Disease-linked clones displayed a CD8+ phenotype and appeared relatively rarely in peripheral blood. Ankylosing spondylitis blood seemed to carry a telltale TCR beta motif made of several highly homologous variants.

As the method for making TCR beta libraries, quantitative 5'-RACE with molecular barcodes was used. TCRdb independently ran MiXCR on the 5' RACE reads; one entry per CDR3 protein. The sample shows under 450,000 distinct CDR3 sequences, 17% of them seen only once. Concerning this clonotype: Its target is unknown.

Sequencing was performed on blood, either unsorted or a sorted T cell fraction (not recorded which). The receptor's source is a male donor with ankylosing spondylitis. This sequence joins TRBV11-2 and TRBJ2-1; 9 nucleotides align to TRBD2. CDR3 nucleotide sequence: TGTGCCAGCAGCTTAGCGGGACTAGCTTCGAATGAGCAGTTCTTC. This gives the protein CASSLAGLASNEQFF. The full variable domain, with the rest looked up from reference TRBV11-2 and TRBJ2-1, is EAGVAQSPRYKIIEKRQSVAFWCNPISGHATLYWYQQILGQGPKLLIQFQNNGVVDDSQLPKDRFSAERLKGVDSTLKIQPAKLEDSAVYLCASSLAGLASNEQFFGPGTRLTVL.